The rows below give T cell receptor beta chains drawn from one sample of a study of cytomegalovirus exposure and HLA in healthy donors. The method was immunoSEQ multiplex PCR; TCRdb's version includes in-frame clones alone and lacks a portion of them. The table records about 130,000 clones, over 75% of them present only once. The sample was PBMCs. Every receptor here comes from a man younger than 40 in good health and CMV-seronegative. CDR3s leave out the opening cysteine and the closing phenylalanine or tryptophan. D genes are given only for firm matches.

J gene,CDR3 length,V gene,D gene,CDR3 protein
TRBJ2-3,15,TRBV27,TRBD2,ASRPLGGGAGADTQY
TRBJ2-1,13,TRBV5-4,.,ASTYGTGVYNEQF
TRBJ2-2,14,TRBV6-5,.,ASSYSGRDFAGELF
TRBJ1-2,11,TRBV29-1,TRBD1,SVPKRQGRGYT
TRBJ2-3,16,TRBV19,.,ASSISWSSSSITDTQY
TRBJ1-2,13,TRBV2,TRBD1,ASKNRGTGGYGYT
TRBJ1-4,16,TRBV21-1,.,ASSTLGREYTTNEKLF
TRBJ1-5,10,TRBV29-1,.,SVGQGRQPQH
TRBJ2-7,13,TRBV7-8,.,ASSLRDRSSYEQY
TRBJ1-1,12,TRBV5-1,TRBD1,ASSVDRADTEAF
TRBJ1-5,13,TRBV18,.,ASSLTRSYNQPQH
TRBJ2-5,15,TRBV5-1,.,ASSLQGLPTWGETQY
TRBJ2-5,10,TRBV29-1,TRBD1,SVGQLQETQY
TRBJ2-7,11,TRBV7-9,.,ASQGPSHYEQY
TRBJ1-1,12,TRBV28,TRBD1,AIQTGTGGSEAF
TRBJ2-1,14,TRBV5-6,TRBD1,ASSCPPRGSYNEQF
TRBJ2-7,13,TRBV30,TRBD1,AWSVGTGVYYEQY
TRBJ1-5,15,TRBV2,.,ASSEGPDSYSNQPQH
TRBJ2-7,10,TRBV30,TRBD2,ACPGLAGEQY
TRBJ2-3,13,TRBV10-3,TRBD2,AISESSGDTDTQY
TRBJ2-1,13,TRBV2,.,ASSEVRGRGNEQF
TRBJ2-2,15,TRBV28,TRBD2,ASTKGLAGVGTGELF
TRBJ2-2,13,TRBV5-1,TRBD1,ASSFWTGSAGELF
TRBJ1-1,13,TRBV25-1,.,ASSESGTRNTEAF
TRBJ1-1,13,TRBV7-2,.,ASSLDGEGGTEAF
TRBJ2-5,12,TRBV4-1,.,ASSPTHGGKTQY
TRBJ2-5,12,TRBV5-8,TRBD1,ASILQGASETQY
TRBJ1-6,12,TRBV15,.,ATSRGPENSPLH
TRBJ1-1,17,TRBV5-6,TRBD1,ASSLRDRMLAAASREAF
TRBJ2-3,14,TRBV7-2,TRBD2,ASSPLAGVVTDTQY
TRBJ2-1,12,TRBV4-2,TRBD2,ASSQDWRGNEQF
TRBJ2-3,14,TRBV7-7,.,ASSLRTITSTDTQY
TRBJ1-1,12,TRBV6-1,.,ASSVGLGDTEAF
TRBJ1-1,16,TRBV23-1,TRBD1,ASSHSQGTGQGNTEAF
TRBJ1-2,10,TRBV18,.,ASSPDSYGYT
TRBJ2-7,13,TRBV6-1,TRBD2,ASSEGGGSSYEQY
TRBJ2-1,12,TRBV15,.,ATSTRDSYNEQF
TRBJ2-7,13,TRBV28,.,ASSLRVKSGDEQY
TRBJ2-7,11,TRBV7-8,.,ASSQFGGYEQY
TRBJ2-7,12,TRBV5-1,.,ASSEIGGQREQY
TRBJ2-3,10,TRBV5-1,.,ASSLGWETQY
TRBJ2-7,10,TRBV25-1,.,ASSEYTYEQY
TRBJ1-2,15,TRBV4-1,.,ASSQDRVGRSGYGYT
TRBJ2-3,15,TRBV13,TRBD2,ASSPGTSGRGTDTQY
TRBJ1-2,12,TRBV5-1,.,ASSLFGERGGYT
TRBJ2-7,11,TRBV30,TRBD2,ALVLAGVYEQY
TRBJ2-5,12,TRBV4-1,.,ASSQAVNGETQY
TRBJ1-6,12,TRBV6-5,TRBD1,ASSSWDRAVPLH
TRBJ2-2,14,TRBV5-1,.,ASSFYPGGNTGELF